This T cell receptor (beta chain) came from a study of T cells in Graves' hyperthyroidism and ophthalmopathy. Notes on the study in general: Ophthalmopathy prediction by the model preceded onset by a median approximately 6.1 months. Ophthalmopathy could be told apart from stable hyperthyroidism with a 13 V-J model.

This clonotype was seen at least ten times. Its antigen is not identified. Looked up from germline, CDR1 is LGHDT and CDR2 is YNNKEL (reference sequence). This CDR3 is built from 13 residues. After removal of 1 base from V and 9 bases from J, the junction contained 5 bases not matched to a gene. Amplified TCR beta CDR3 regions came from RNA transcripts. The primer set for the first-round RT-PCR of the TCR CDR3 was HTBI. TCRdb called the multiplex PCR reads again in MiXCR, with one record for every CDR3 protein. The data hold more than 300,000 distinct CDR3 sequences, with more than 11% observed a single time.

This chain connects TRBV3-1 to TRBJ1-1; 7 nucleotides match TRBD1. The sequence was obtained from a woman aged 55-69 years with Graves' hyperthyroidism. Sample: blood. CDR3 bases: TGTGCCAGCAGCCAAGGAGTAGGGGGCCAAGCTTTCTTT. Its protein product is CASSQGVGGQAFF.